This T cell receptor beta chain derives from a study of OX40 agonist ivuxolimab in advanced cancers. Study context: Patient treatment consisted of intravenous ivuxolimab administration every 2 weeks at 0.01 to 10 mg/kg. Melanoma, hepatocellular carcinoma, head and neck or renal cell cancer occurred in dose-escalation patients. Subjects had a mean age of roughly 60 years, with a range of roughly 23 to 79; less than 90% were male.

Repertoires were generated with immunoSEQ multiplex PCR, while TCRdb's copy carries only in-frame clones and drops some. The table records about 72,000 clones, 85% to 90% of them present only once. Exclusion of a patient followed from autoimmune disease history or systemic immunosuppression. Sequenced here: CD4+ or CD8+ T cells sorted from blood, sampled in a trial of the OX40 agonist ivuxolimab. The receptor was isolated from an adult with an advanced solid tumor such as melanoma, head and neck, liver or kidney cancer.

In DNA form, the CDR3 reads TGTGCCAGCAGCTTAGTTAACAGGGGGTTGACTAACTATGGCTACACCTTC. This sequence encodes CASSLVNRGLTNYGYTF. V and J are TRBV7-8 and TRBJ1-2; TRBD1 matches at 8 bases. The junction had 7 bases not matched to a gene; V was cut back by 1 base and J by 0 bases. This CDR3 contains 17 residues. CDR1 and CDR2 (germline): SGHVS, FQNEAQ.